Shown below are 19 T cell receptor beta chains from a single sample sequenced in a study of T cell repertoires in cytomegalovirus infection. MiXCR was run by TCRdb on the reads, yielding one entry per CDR3 protein. The data contain 250,000 to 300,000 distinct CDR3 sequences, less than 25% of them singletons. These receptors have no known antigen. The sequenced sample was cultured PBMCs, obtained from culture after CMV antigen stimulation. The receptors stem from a human donor in good health (CMV status not recorded). Some clones in this sample may be carry-over from other donors' samples.

This clonotype was observed a few times. This chain uses TRBV11-2 with TRBJ2-7; D is perhaps TRBD2 (6 bases). The V end was cut by 0 bases, the J end by 6 bases, with 15 bases between. Per the germline V gene, CDR1 is SGHAT and CDR2 is FQNNGV. This CDR3 has 15 residues. DNA for the CDR3: TGTGCCAGCAGCTTAGACCGGGACTGGGGAGGCGAGCAGTACGTC. The encoded protein is CASSLDRDWGGEQYV.

The chain couples TRBV20-1 to TRBJ2-7, with TRBD2 matching 10 bases. This CDR3 region has 15 residues. J was trimmed by 2 bases and V by 0 bases; bases with no gene match: 4. Germline-derived CDR1 and CDR2 are DFQATT and SNEGSKA (reference sequence). The chain's CDR3 is CSAREVLAGAYEQYF. The CDR3 bases are TGCAGTGCTAGAGAGGTGCTAGCGGGGGCCTACGAGCAGTACTTC.

The chain has TRBV7-2 and TRBJ2-3, with 10 bases lining up with TRBD1. V was pared by 5 bases and J by 7 bases, with 12 bases of the junction left unmatched. Germline CDR1 reads SGHTA; CDR2 reads FQGNSA. The CDR3 runs to 16 residues. CDR3 protein: CASSVRRGQGSNTQYF. As DNA, the CDR3 is TGTGCCAGCAGCGTCCGTCGGGGACAGGGGTCTAATACGCAGTATTTT.

This clonotype came up many times. The gene calls are TRBV7-9 and TRBJ2-5; D could derive from TRBD1 or TRBD2 (5 bases each). CDR1 and CDR2 from the germline V gene are SEHNR and FQNEAQ (reference sequence). Between the trimmed V and J ends, which lost 6 bases and 7 bases, there was a span of 15 bases. This CDR3 has 13 amino acids. The chain's CDR3 is CASRMGRFVTQYF. CDR3 bases: TGTGCCAGCAGAATGGGACGTTTTGTGACCCAGTACTTC.

This clonotype was picked up many times. The chain's CDR3 is CASSRNRVGGYNEQFF. The DNA of the CDR3 is TGTGCCAGCAGCCGGAACAGGGTTGGAGGTTACAATGAGCAGTTCTTC. The rearrangement links TRBV7-8 to TRBJ2-1; D may be TRBD1 (6 bases). The germline V gene encodes CDR1 SGHVS and CDR2 FQNEAQ. The CDR3 has 16 amino acids. V was shortened by 5 bases and J by 4 bases, with 18 bases between the two germline ends.

This clonotype was found many times. The genes are TRBV7-2 and TRBJ1-1, with D possibly TRBD1 on 5 matching bases. CDR1 and CDR2 (germline): SGHTA, FQGNSA. V was pared by 1 base and J by 2 bases, with 11 bases between. There are 15 residues in the CDR3. The DNA for the CDR3 is TGTGCCAGCAGCTTAGACGACAGCCGAAACACTGAAGCTTTCTTT. Amino acid sequence: CASSLDDSRNTEAFF.

Only a few counts were recorded for this clonotype. The chain employs TRBV11-2 and TRBJ1-2; no reliable D call. In germline, CDR1 is SGHAT, CDR2 FQNNGV. This CDR3 region has 12 residues. Trimming took 2 bases from V and 6 from J, leaving 7 bases between them. The CDR3 spells CASSLNRDGYTF. The CDR3 DNA reads as TGTGCCAGCAGCTTAAATAGAGATGGCTACACCTTC. Full variable domain (rest looked up from reference TRBV11-2 and TRBJ1-2): EAGVAQSPRYKIIEKRQSVAFWCNPISGHATLYWYQQILGQGPKLLIQFQNNGVVDDSQLPKDRFSAERLKGVDSTLKIQPAKLEDSAVYLCASSLNRDGYTFGSGTRLTVV.

The J gene is TRBJ2-1, the V gene TRBV6-2 or TRBV6-3, with D possibly being TRBD2 (6 bases). The CDR3 is 14 residues long. V was cut by 2 bases and J by 3 bases, with 8 bases left in between. The germline CDR1 and CDR2 sequences are MNHEY and SVGEGT. Here the CDR3 reads CASSYGGNYNEQFF. Written as DNA, the CDR3 is TGTGCCAGCAGTTACGGCGGGAACTACAATGAGCAGTTCTTC.

This clonotype was observed a few times. The chain has TRBV12-3 or TRBV12-4 and TRBJ1-2, with D unresolved. The CDR3 runs to 12 residues. With 3 bases removed from V and 8 bases from J, the gap between germline ends came to 10 bases. Written as DNA, the CDR3 is TGTGCCAGCAGTTTGGGCGGCACGGGCTACACCTTC. Its protein product is CASSLGGTGYTF.

The chain recombines TRBV11-2 with TRBJ2-3, with 7 nucleotides matching TRBD2. The germline V gene encodes CDR1 SGHAT and CDR2 FQNNGV. The V and J ends lost 3 bases and 4 bases, in that order; junction bases with no gene match: 7. This CDR3 is built from 15 residues. The CDR3 nucleotides are TGTGCCAGCAGCTTTAGGCGGGGGTGGGCAGATACGCAGTATTTT. Its translation is CASSFRRGWADTQYF. The full variable domain, rest sourced from reference TRBV11-2 and TRBJ2-3, is EAGVAQSPRYKIIEKRQSVAFWCNPISGHATLYWYQQILGQGPKLLIQFQNNGVVDDSQLPKDRFSAERLKGVDSTLKIQPAKLEDSAVYLCASSFRRGWADTQYFGPGTRLTVL.

This clonotype appeared a few times. The rearrangement uses TRBV29-1 and TRBJ2-3; TRBD2 agrees at 8 bases. Germline CDR1 SQVTM, CDR2 ANQGSEA. With 6 bases clipped from V and 4 bases from J, the junction kept 9 bases outside the gene matches. CDR3 size: 14 residues. The CDR3 DNA is TGCAGCGTAACCGGGACTAGAGGGGCAGATACGCAGTATTTT. As protein: CSVTGTRGADTQYF.

CDR3 sequence reads: CASSLEREAMNKQFF. CDR3 nucleotide sequence: TGTGCCAGCAGCTTAGAGCGGGAGGCCATGAATAAGCAGTTCTTC. This chain links TRBV7-2 with TRBJ2-1, with TRBD2 matching over 9 bases. There are 15 residues in the CDR3. The V gene's germline CDR1 is SGHTA and CDR2 FQGNSA. Trimming at V came to 1 base and at J to 11 bases, leaving 9 bases not matched to a gene.

This clonotype was observed many times. V usage is TRBV10-3 and J usage is TRBJ1-3; D not certain. In germline, CDR1 is ENHRY, CDR2 SYGVKD. V lost 4 bases, J lost 0 bases, and 16 bases lay in between. The CDR3 sequence is 17 residues long. The CDR3 DNA reads as TGTGCCATCAGTGGGATCCCGGACGGAAGCTCTGGAAACACCATATATTTT. It specifies CAISGIPDGSSGNTIYF.

The CDR3 spells CASSLIAREMNTEAFF. The CDR3 DNA is TGTGCCAGCAGCTTAATCGCCCGGGAAATGAACACTGAAGCTTTCTTT. This chain uses TRBV7-6 with TRBJ1-1; D not resolved. This CDR3 region has 16 residues. CDR1 is SGHVS and CDR2 is FNYEAQ in the germline V gene. V was pared by 2 bases and J by 0 bases, with 13 bases between.

The sample holds many counts of this clonotype. The rearrangement joins TRBV7-2 to TRBJ2-1; D ambiguous. V was shortened by 1 base and J by 6 bases, with 13 bases between the two germline ends. Germline V gene data show CDR1 as SGHTA and CDR2 as FQGNSA. The CDR3 spans 15 residues. Here the CDR3 DNA reads TGTGCCAGCAGCTTAGTAGATGTGATTGGCAATGAGCAGTTCTTC. Amino acid sequence: CASSLVDVIGNEQFF.

This clonotype has a handful of counts. The genes are TRBV7-9 and TRBJ2-7; unclear D gene. The CDR3 loop spans 14 amino acids. CDR1 and CDR2 (germline): SEHNR, FQNEAQ (reference sequence). Trimming pared 1 base from V and 1 base from J, leaving 8 bases between. Written as DNA, the CDR3 is TGTGCCAGCAGCTTAGAAGGAAAATCCTACGAGCAGTACGTC. Protein sequence: CASSLEGKSYEQYV.

In its sample, this clonotype was seen a few times. The chain carries TRBV28 and TRBJ1-2; the D gene is possibly TRBD1 (6 bases). Per germline, CDR1 MDHEN and CDR2 SYDVKM. The CDR3 contains 14 residues. With 10 bases removed from V and 4 bases from J, the gap between germline ends came to 19 bases. The CDR3 here is CATNPPGRGYGYTF. Written as DNA, the CDR3 is TGTGCCACCAACCCCCCGGGCAGGGGCTATGGCTACACCTTC.

The rearrangement uses TRBV7-9 and TRBJ2-6; tentative D call: TRBD1 (6 bases). The CDR3 extends over 19 amino acids. CDR1 SEHNR and CDR2 FQNEAQ come from the germline V gene (reference sequence). V lost 0 bases and J lost 0, with 15 bases in between. The CDR3 DNA reads TGTGCCAGCAGCTTAGCGTCGGGCAGGGGACCCTCTGGGGCCAACGTCCTGACTTTC. Its translation is CASSLASGRGPSGANVLTF.

This clonotype came up a few times. This chain uses TRBV7-9 with TRBJ1-2; D remains unclear. This CDR3 has 13 amino acids. V lost 5 bases, J lost 7 bases, and 14 bases lay in between. Germline-derived CDR1 and CDR2 are SEHNR and FQNEAQ (reference sequence). Written as DNA, the CDR3 is TGTGCCAGCAGCCCGAGGGCGGTGGGTGGCTACACCTTC. Protein: CASSPRAVGGYTF.